This T cell receptor beta chain was documented in a study of T-cell memory formation after mild COVID-19. Germline loops: CDR1 DFQATT, CDR2 SNEGSKA (reference sequence). The CDR3 is 14 amino acids. V shed 7 bases, J shed 5 bases, and the junction held 14 bases outside the gene matches. Using its own MiXCR run on the 5' RACE reads, TCRdb lists one record per CDR3 protein. The data contain tens of thousands of distinct CDR3 sequences, 16% of them seen just once; the ten biggest clones take up roughly 30%. This clonotype was observed many times. The chain combines TRBV20-1 with TRBJ2-7, with 7 nucleotides matching TRBD1. Sequenced input: PBMCs or a T cell subset sorted from them (not recorded which). This clonotype originated in an adult woman who had mild COVID-19 (a few samples of this study predate the infection). Cell type and time point are not known. Written as DNA, the CDR3 is TGCAGTGTGGGAACAGGGGAAGCCTCTCACGAGCAGTACTTC. The encoded protein is CSVGTGEASHEQYF.